These 27 T cell receptor beta chains originate from one sample sequenced in a study of blood T cell repertoires in COVID-19. Repertoires were generated with immunoSEQ multiplex PCR, while TCRdb's copy carries only in-frame clones and drops some. This table has about 250,000 clones, 85% to 90% appearing once. Input material: PBMCs or T cells enriched from blood (not recorded which). Source of these receptors: a woman in her late teens or twenties who had recovered from COVID-19.

This clone was observed a single time. V and J are TRBV7-9 and TRBJ2-1; 9 nucleotides match TRBD2. J was trimmed by 3 bases and V by 3 bases; bases with no gene match: 3. This CDR3 contains 15 residues. Germline loops: CDR1 SEHNR, CDR2 FQNEAQ (reference sequence). The CDR3 DNA sequence: TGTGCCAGCAGCTTGACTAGCGGTATCTACAATGAGCAGTTCTTC. Amino acids: CASSLTSGIYNEQFF.

The V gene is TRBV14, the J gene TRBJ1-4; maybe TRBD1 (5 bases). Between the trimmed V and J ends, which lost 3 bases and 11 bases, there was a span of 13 bases. From germline, CDR1 is SGHDN and CDR2 FVKESK. The CDR3 extends over 13 amino acids. The CDR3 protein is CASSQGLTTKLFF. Here the CDR3 DNA reads TGTGCCAGCAGCCAGGGACTGACTACTAAACTGTTTTTT.

The rearrangement links TRBV27 to TRBJ1-5; D gene uncertain. The ends were cut back, 2 bases at V and 4 bases at J, with 6 bases in the middle. The CDR3 extends over 13 amino acids. Looked up from germline, CDR1 is MNHEY and CDR2 is SMNVEV (reference sequence). The CDR3 here is CASSLERNQPQHF. DNA of the CDR3: TGTGCCAGCAGTTTAGAGCGGAATCAGCCCCAGCATTTT.

This clone was seen many times. The chain uses TRBV2 and TRBJ2-5; D is undetermined. This CDR3 spans 12 amino acids. Per germline, CDR1 SNHLY and CDR2 FYNNEI. V was cut by 2 bases and J by 5 bases, with 6 bases left in between. The CDR3 spells CASSETVETQYF. The CDR3 nucleotides are TGTGCCAGCAGTGAAACGGTGGAGACCCAGTACTTC.

In DNA, the CDR3 is TGCGCCAGCAGCCAAGCGGGTAGTAACGAGCAGTACTTC. Protein product: CASSQAGSNEQYF. The gene calls are TRBV4-1 and TRBJ2-7; D unclear. Deletions cut 1 base from V and 5 bases from J, with 9 bases between. The CDR3 has 13 residues. Germline values: CDR1 MGHRA, CDR2 YSYEKL.

This clone has only one observation. The same CDR3 also results from other DNA sequences found in this sample. The chain is built from TRBV7-9 and TRBJ2-7; D is uncertain. The CDR3 is 12 amino acids. Germline loops: CDR1 SEHNR, CDR2 FQNEAQ (reference sequence). The V end lost 4 bases, the J end lost 3 bases, and 7 bases lay between the germline ends. The CDR3 loop reads CASSSTGYEQYF. Written as DNA, the CDR3 is TGTGCCAGCAGCTCCACGGGCTACGAGCAGTACTTC.

This clone was counted once. The genes are TRBV11-3 and TRBJ2-1, with 11 bases matching TRBD2. The length of the CDR3 is 16 residues. The J segment lost 3 bases and the V segment lost 1 base, leaving 2 bases of the junction unmatched. Germline V gene sequence: CDR1 SGHNT, CDR2 YENEEA. The DNA of the CDR3 is TGTGCCAGCAGCTTAGTAGGGACTAGCGGCTACAATGAGCAGTTCTTC. Its translation is CASSLVGTSGYNEQFF.

The chain joins TRBV6-5 to TRBJ1-2, with TRBD1 as a possible D gene (5 bases). The CDR3 loop spans 14 amino acids. The germline V gene has CDR1 MNHEY and CDR2 SVGAGI. The V end lost 0 bases, the J end lost 5 bases, and 10 bases lay between the germline ends. CDR3 protein: CASSYSDTGYGYTF. The CDR3 region has the DNA TGTGCCAGCAGTTACTCGGACACTGGGTATGGCTACACCTTC.

The chain has TRBV4-2 and TRBJ2-1; 11 bases fit TRBD2. Trimming took 2 bases from V and 4 from J; bases not matched to a gene: 4. The CDR3 is 16 amino acids. In germline, CDR1 is LGHNA, CDR2 YNFKEQ. In DNA form, the CDR3 reads TGTGCCAGCAGCCAACTAGCGGGGGGCCAATACAATGAGCAGTTCTTC. Translated: CASSQLAGGQYNEQFF.

J is TRBJ2-3 and V is TRBV2; 8 nucleotides line up with TRBD2. The ends lost 1 base at V and 8 bases at J; junction bases unmatched: 8. The CDR3 covers 15 residues. Germline V gene lookup returns CDR1 SNHLY and CDR2 FYNNEI. The CDR3 is CASSEETSALGTQYF. The CDR3 DNA sequence: TGTGCCAGCAGTGAAGAGACTAGCGCTTTAGGTACGCAGTATTTT.

This clone was detected once. The chain carries TRBV28 and TRBJ1-2, with D perhaps TRBD1 (5 bases). The germline gives CDR1 MDHEN, CDR2 SYDVKM. Trimming removed 5 bases at V and 6 bases at J, with 22 bases between. The CDR3 has 16 amino acids. CDR3 region: CASSNPTAGWGNGYTF. CDR3 sequence (DNA): TGTGCCAGCAGTAACCCGACAGCGGGCTGGGGGAATGGCTACACCTTC.

The chain carries TRBV14 and TRBJ2-5; 7 positions match TRBD2. J lost 2 bases, V lost 3 bases, and 12 bases had no gene match. Germline CDR1 reads SGHDN; CDR2 reads FVKESK. The length of the CDR3 is 17 residues. The chain's CDR3 is CASSQSRLAELQETQYF. The CDR3 DNA reads TGTGCCAGCAGCCAGTCGAGGCTAGCGGAACTACAAGAGACCCAGTACTTC. Using reference TRBV14 and TRBJ2-5 for the parts outside the CDR3, the full variable domain is EAGVTQFPSHSVIEKGQTVTLRCDPISGHDNLYWYRRVMGKEIKFLLHFVKESKQDESGMPNNRFLAERTGGTYSTLKVQPAELEDSGVYFCASSQSRLAELQETQYFGPGTRLLVL.

V usage is TRBV24-1 and J usage is TRBJ1-2; D may be TRBD1 (6 bases). The CDR3 spans 14 residues. Germline V gives CDR1 KGHDR, CDR2 SFDVKD. V dropped 2 bases and J dropped 8 bases, with 14 bases sitting between them. The CDR3 sequence: CATSDSTGFNGYTF. The CDR3 nucleotides read TGTGCCACCAGTGATTCAACAGGGTTCAACGGCTACACCTTC.

The rearrangement links TRBV11-2 to TRBJ2-3, with 8 bases fitting TRBD1. The V gene end was trimmed by 0 bases and the J gene end by 2 bases; junction bases not matched to a gene: 4. This CDR3 comprises 16 residues. CDR1 SGHAT and CDR2 FQNNGV come from the germline V gene. The CDR3 nucleotides are TGTGCCAGCAGCTTAGAGGGGACAGGTCTCACAGATACGCAGTATTTT. Its protein product is CASSLEGTGLTDTQYF.

CDR3 loop: CASSQEGTKETQYF. CDR3 DNA: TGCGCCAGCAGCCAGGAGGGCACCAAAGAGACCCAGTACTTC. The chain carries TRBV5-1 and TRBJ2-5; D is possibly TRBD2 (6 bases). Germline V gene sequence: CDR1 SGHRS, CDR2 YFSETQ. Deletions cut 4 bases from V and 3 bases from J, with 13 bases between. CDR3 length: 14 residues.

This clone appeared once. This chain joins TRBV10-3 and TRBJ1-5; TRBD1 might be the D (5 bases). Germline V gene sequence: CDR1 ENHRY, CDR2 SYGVKD. This CDR3 is 14 amino acids long. V was pared by 10 bases and J by 2 bases, with 15 bases between. The CDR3 DNA reads TGTGCCACCGAAAACTCGGGGGGCAATCAGCCCCAGCATTTT. It yields the protein CATENSGGNQPQHF.

Regarding this clone: This sample includes further DNA sequences coding for the same CDR3. The rearrangement uses TRBV6-5 and TRBJ2-7; 8 nucleotides align to TRBD1. After removal of 5 bases from V and 3 bases from J, the junction contained 3 bases not matched to a gene. Germline loops: CDR1 MNHEY, CDR2 SVGAGI. This CDR3 region has 13 residues. CDR3 sequence: CASSRTGSYEQYF. In DNA form, the CDR3 reads TGTGCCAGCAGTAGGACAGGGAGCTACGAGCAGTACTTC.

V usage is TRBV7-2 and J usage is TRBJ2-7; D possibly corresponds to TRBD1 (6 bases). This CDR3 has 15 residues. V was pared by 9 bases and J by 2 bases, with 20 bases between. The germline V gene encodes CDR1 SGHTA and CDR2 FQGNSA. CDR3 DNA sequence: TGTGCCAGGGGGGCCAGTCGGGACACAACCTACGAGCAGTACTTC. This sequence encodes CARGASRDTTYEQYF.

The rearrangement uses TRBV10-2 and TRBJ1-5, with 8 positions matching TRBD1. Germline CDR1 WSHSY, CDR2 SAAADI. The V and J ends lost 5 bases and 5 bases, in that order; junction bases with no gene match: 11. This CDR3 spans 16 amino acids. CDR3 protein: CASSLLGQEKHQPQHF. The DNA of the CDR3 is TGCGCCAGCAGTCTTCTGGGACAGGAGAAGCATCAGCCCCAGCATTTT.

J is TRBJ1-2 and V is TRBV12-3 or TRBV12-4, with 9 bases identical to TRBD1. The CDR3 extends over 12 amino acids. J gave up 7 bases and V 6 bases, and 3 bases lay outside the gene matches. This CDR3 reads CASSGQGPGYTF. The CDR3 coding sequence is TGTGCCAGCAGCGGACAGGGGCCTGGCTACACCTTC.

The chain carries TRBV7-6 and TRBJ2-3, with 8 bases identical to TRBD2. Germline CDR1 and CDR2: SGHVS and FNYEAQ. With 2 bases clipped from V and 10 bases from J, the junction kept 14 bases outside the gene matches. The CDR3 has 16 residues. The CDR3 region is CASSLRSAGAPRSQYF. In nucleotides, the CDR3 is TGTGCCAGCAGCTTAAGATCAGCGGGGGCCCCGCGTTCGCAGTATTTT. Variable domain in full (rest from reference TRBV7-6 and TRBJ2-3): GAGVSQSPRYKVTKRGQDVALRCDPISGHVSLYWYRQALGQGPEFLTYFNYEAQQDKSGLPNDRFSAERPEGSISTLTIQRTEQRDSAMYRCASSLRSAGAPRSQYFGPGTRLTVL.

The chain couples TRBV5-4 to TRBJ2-3, with D hard to call. The CDR3 has 15 residues. Germline V gene data show CDR1 as SGHNT and CDR2 as YYREEE (reference sequence). The ends were cut back, 3 bases at V and 1 base at J, with 12 bases in the middle. The CDR3 region has the DNA TGTGCCAGCAGCTCCCCCAAGGCGGGCACAGATACGCAGTATTTT. Protein: CASSSPKAGTDTQYF.

The chain employs TRBV29-1 and TRBJ2-7; D is possibly TRBD1 (5 bases). The CDR3 totals 13 residues. Germline-derived CDR1 and CDR2 are SQVTM and ANQGSEA. The germline V and J ends were trimmed by 6 bases and 3 bases, with 15 bases remaining between them. CDR3 in DNA: TGCAGCGTCGGACACACGAACGGCTACGAGCAGTACTTC. This codes for CSVGHTNGYEQYF.

The rearrangement joins TRBV3-1 (or the pseudogene TRBV3-2) to TRBJ2-5; 8 nucleotides match TRBD2. With V trimmed by 11 bases and J by 5 bases, 16 bases remained unmatched. CDR3 length equals 15 residues. Looked up from germline, CDR1 is LGHDT and CDR2 is YNNKEL (reference sequence). CDR3 bases: TGTGCCTCCGTTATGTCGGGGGGGGTTGGGGAGACCCAGTACTTC. Its protein product is CASVMSGGVGETQYF.

CDR3 nucleotide sequence: TGTGCCAGCAGCCAAGGAAGCCAGGCGAGCAATCAGCCCCAGCATTTT. It is translated as CASSQGSQASNQPQHF. The chain joins TRBV3-1 (or the pseudogene TRBV3-2) to TRBJ1-5; D is ambiguous. V was clipped by 1 base and J by 1 base, with 11 bases between them. Germline CDR1 LGHDT, CDR2 YNNKEL (reference sequence). The CDR3 consists of 16 residues.

The chain links TRBV20-1 to TRBJ1-2, with unresolved D. CDR1 is DFQATT, CDR2 SNEGSKA, per germline (reference sequence). The CDR3 runs 11 residues. V was trimmed by 3 bases and J by 8 bases, leaving 10 bases between them. CDR3 sequence reads: CSASNRGGYTF. CDR3 nucleotide sequence: TGCAGTGCTAGTAATCGCGGGGGCTACACCTTC.

The chain is built from TRBV2 and TRBJ1-1; 7 bases are a match to TRBD1. The CDR3 totals 14 residues. The V segment lost 4 bases and the J segment 5 bases; nucleotides outside the gene matches: 7. Germline V gives CDR1 SNHLY, CDR2 FYNNEI. CDR3 in DNA: TGTGCCAGCAGTGTTCAGGGGGTTTGGACTGAAGCTTTCTTT. Translated: CASSVQGVWTEAFF.